This entry concerns a single TCR beta chain. This sample was included in a study of technical replicates of blood from several donors. Using immunoSEQ multiplex PCR, the repertoire was profiled, and TCRdb retains in-frame clones only, with some absent. Among around 76,000 clones listed, roughly 91% were seen once. In germline, CDR1 is SGDLS, CDR2 YYNGEE. This CDR3 comprises 14 residues. V lost 2 bases, J lost 5 bases, and 11 bases lay in between. This sequence originates from a human donor in good health. Sequences were obtained from T cells isolated from PBMCs. The V call is TRBV9, the J call TRBJ2-1; D remains unclear. The CDR3 DNA is TGTGCCAGCAGCGTTGGGCCAGCAGACAATGAGCAGTTCTTC. Amino acids: CASSVGPADNEQFF.